This TCR beta chain was sequenced for a study of chemoradiotherapy in HPV16-positive cancers. General observations from the study: During treatment, candidate HPV-specific clones and E7-related motifs expanded in tumor. HPV-specific T cells were functionally defined from only a couple of HPV16-positive patients.

The germline V gene encodes CDR1 KGHSH and CDR2 LQKENI. V lost 6 bases and J lost 5, with 9 bases in between. The CDR3 has 12 residues. Repertoires were sampled repeatedly during chemoradiotherapy. As to this clone: No antigen is known for it.

Measured with immunoSEQ multiplex PCR; TCRdb has only the in-frame clones, and not every one. The sample consists of 17,000 or so clones, over 90% of them appearing once. This sequence originates from a human donor with HPV-associated anogenital cancer. The sequencing used blood, collected from a patient who underwent chemoradiotherapy. The chain uses TRBV18 and TRBJ2-3; no clear D gene. The CDR3 sequence is CASSSGQDTQYF. For the CDR3, the DNA is TGTGCCAGCTCGTCGGGCCAAGATACGCAGTATTTT.